The entry below gives a single TCR beta chain sequence along with its context. Its target is unknown. The CDR3 contains 14 residues. TCRdb processed the 5' RACE reads again and assigns one entry to each CDR3 protein, with no DNA. The table lists 450,000 to 600,000 distinct CDR3 sequences, with roughly 3.5% in the top ten. This entry is derived from a study of T cells expressing NK-cell markers. Study in general: It was sorted CD3+CD56-NKG2C+, CD3+CD56+NKG2C- and CD3+CD56+NKG2C+ T cells that provided the TCR beta repertoires. General study points: The contribution of dominant NKG2C+ clonotypes to CD8+ T cells in roughly six donors was roughly 1.0-7.0%. The same clonotypes also predominated in the CD3+CD56-NKG2C+ fraction of several donors.

The specimen was blood T cells: a sorted CD56 or NKG2C T cell subset, CD4+ or CD8+ T cells, or bulk PBMC T cells (not recorded which). The TCR was taken from a young man in good health. This chain uses TRBV12-3 or TRBV12-4 with TRBJ2-1; the TCRdb D gene call, TRBD1, has no DNA to confirm it. The CDR3 sequence: CASSFGTVTNEQFF.